The next 17 T cell receptor beta chains were all read from a single sample in a study of shared clonotypes between healthy human individuals. Using immunoSEQ multiplex PCR, the repertoire was profiled, and TCRdb retains in-frame clones only, with some absent. The sample has 2 million to 2.5 million clones; over 85% are singletons. The sequencing input was naive CD4+ T cells sorted from blood. The subset: CD45RA+ positively selected. These receptors all come from a man between 18 and 35 years old in good health.

Here the CDR3 reads CAISESRTGELFF. For the CDR3, the DNA is TGTGCCATCAGTGAGTCCAGGACCGGGGAGCTGTTTTTT. This chain joins TRBV10-3 and TRBJ2-2; no definite D call. Germline assignment: CDR1 ENHRY and CDR2 SYGVKD. The CDR3 sequence is 13 residues long. V gave up 0 bases and J gave up 5 bases, with 4 bases separating them.

The CDR3 DNA sequence: TGCAGCGTTCGACAGGGGGCTGACAATTCACCCCTCCACTTT. It specifies CSVRQGADNSPLHF. This sequence joins TRBV29-1 and TRBJ1-6; TRBD1 matches at 10 bases. Germline CDR1 and CDR2: SQVTM and ANQGSEA. CDR3 length: 14 amino acids. Trimming at V came to 5 bases and at J to 7 bases, leaving 5 bases not matched to a gene.

This sequence joins TRBV2 and TRBJ1-1; possible D gene TRBD1, 6 bases. V dropped 2 bases and J dropped 11 bases, with 15 bases sitting between them. The CDR3 is 13 amino acids. Germline V lookup: CDR1 SNHLY, CDR2 FYNNEI. CDR3 sequence (DNA): TGTGCCAGCAGTGAATTGGGGGCGCGGGGTGCTTTCTTT. Its translation is CASSELGARGAFF.

V and J are TRBV11-2 and TRBJ2-3, with 8 bases aligning to TRBD2. CDR1 and CDR2 from the germline V gene are SGHAT and FQNNGV. Trimming took 6 bases from V and 2 from J; bases not matched to a gene: 7. This CDR3 contains 15 residues. The CDR3 reads CASSFSGTITDTQYF. The CDR3 DNA follows: TGTGCCAGCAGTTTTAGCGGGACCATCACAGATACGCAGTATTTT.

V gene TRBV5-1 combines with J gene TRBJ2-3; no clear D. Germline V gene lookup returns CDR1 SGHRS and CDR2 YFSETQ. Deletions cut 0 bases from V and 2 bases from J, with 10 bases between. The CDR3 covers 15 residues. DNA for the CDR3: TGCGCCAGCAGCTTGGGACAAACTTTCACAGATACGCAGTATTTT. Translated: CASSLGQTFTDTQYF.

The chain has TRBV7-2 and TRBJ1-5, with 9 bases that match TRBD1. CDR1 is SGHTA, CDR2 FQGNSA, per germline. V trimming: 3 bases; J trimming: 7 bases; junction bases outside the gene matches: 7. The CDR3 runs 15 residues. The CDR3 DNA sequence: TGTGCCAGCAGCTTGAGGACAGGGGTAGGCCAGCCCCAGCATTTT. Encoded protein: CASSLRTGVGQPQHF.

This clone was detected once. The J gene is TRBJ1-6, the V gene TRBV7-9; 9 bases map to TRBD1. Germline CDR1 SEHNR, CDR2 FQNEAQ (reference sequence). The length of the CDR3 is 14 residues. The junction had 9 bases not matched to a gene; V was cut back by 5 bases and J by 13 bases. CDR3: CASSIPGQGVPLHF. CDR3 nucleotides: TGTGCCAGCAGCATACCGGGACAGGGAGTCCCCCTCCACTTT. The variable domain in full, completed from reference TRBV7-9 and TRBJ1-6, reads DTGVSQNPRHKITKRGQNVTFRCDPISEHNRLYWYRQTLGQGPEFLTYFQNEAQLEKSRLLSDRFSAERPKGSFSTLEIQRTEQGDSAMYLCASSIPGQGVPLHFGNGTRLTVT.

The V gene is TRBV18, the J gene TRBJ1-1; no clear D. The V end lost 2 bases, the J end lost 1 base, and 11 bases lay between the germline ends. Germline CDR1 KGHSH, CDR2 LQKENI. This CDR3 comprises 15 residues. The CDR3 bases are TGTGCCAGCTCACCAAGGGTCTCAGCGAACACTGAAGCTTTCTTT. Its protein product is CASSPRVSANTEAFF.

The chain has TRBV6-5 and TRBJ1-2; D is possibly TRBD1 (6 bases). The CDR3 loop spans 14 amino acids. The V and J ends lost 6 bases and 4 bases respectively, with 15 bases between them. The germline V gene encodes CDR1 MNHEY and CDR2 SVGAGI. CDR3 DNA: TGTGCCAGCAGACCTCGACAGGAGCCCTATGGCTACACCTTC. Protein sequence: CASRPRQEPYGYTF.

Worth noting for this clone: Other DNA sequences within the sample encode an identical CDR3. The rearrangement joins TRBV2 to TRBJ1-5; 7 bases line up with TRBD1. V dropped 4 bases and J dropped 2; count of bases not matched to a gene: 2. The CDR3 covers 14 residues. Germline V gene data show CDR1 as SNHLY and CDR2 as FYNNEI. Here the CDR3 DNA reads TGTGCCAGCAGTGCAGACAGGGGCAATCAGCCCCAGCATTTT. Its protein is CASSADRGNQPQHF.

V is TRBV19 and J is TRBJ1-5; TRBD1 is a possible D gene (5 bases). Per the germline V gene, CDR1 is LNHDA and CDR2 is SQIVND (reference sequence). V lost 11 bases to trimming and J lost 2 bases, with 19 bases between them. The CDR3 is made up of 15 amino acids. The DNA of the CDR3 is TGTGCCTCGATGGGGCGGGGCAGGGGCAATCAGCCCCAGCATTTT. It translates to CASMGRGRGNQPQHF. Full variable domain (remainder filled in from reference TRBV19 and TRBJ1-5): DGGITQSPKYLFRKEGQNVTLSCEQNLNHDAMYWYRQDPGQGLRLIYYSQIVNDFQKGDIAEGYSVSREKKESFPLTVTSAQKNPTAFYLCASMGRGRGNQPQHFGDGTRLSIL.

This chain links TRBV2 with TRBJ2-1; 13 bases fit TRBD2. This CDR3 has 17 amino acids. The germline V gene encodes CDR1 SNHLY and CDR2 FYNNEI. The ends lost 1 base at V and 9 bases at J; junction bases unmatched: 9. CDR3 bases: TGTGCCAGCAGTGAAGTGGTAGGACTAGCGGGAGTCAGTGAGCAGTTCTTC. Encoded protein: CASSEVVGLAGVSEQFF.

The V call is TRBV6-5, the J call TRBJ1-4, with 8 bases fitting TRBD1. V lost 6 bases, J lost 7 bases, and 7 bases stayed unmatched. In germline, CDR1 is MNHEY, CDR2 SVGAGI. The CDR3 is made up of 14 amino acids. The CDR3 reads CASSRDRGGEKLFF. CDR3 DNA sequence: TGTGCCAGCAGCCGAGACAGGGGAGGTGAAAAACTGTTTTTT.

The rearrangement uses TRBV9 and TRBJ1-1; weak D call: TRBD1 (6 bases). The germline gives CDR1 SGDLS, CDR2 YYNGEE. V dropped 0 bases and J dropped 3 bases, with 9 bases sitting between them. The CDR3 length is 14 residues. DNA for the CDR3: TGTGCCAGCAGCGTAGCTGGGGGCTACACTGAAGCTTTCTTT. Amino acids: CASSVAGGYTEAFF.

The chain carries TRBV6-1 and TRBJ2-3, with D perhaps given as TRBD1 or TRBD2 (5 bases each). CDR1 MNHNS and CDR2 SASEGT come from the germline V gene. Trimming took off 2 bases at V and 15 bases at J, with 15 bases between the two ends. CDR3 length equals 12 residues. The CDR3 region has the DNA TGTGCCAGCAGTGAACAGGGCGGGTCCCGTTATTTT. Its translation: CASSEQGGSRYF.

The genes are TRBV29-1 and TRBJ1-3; a weak D match, TRBD1 (6 bases). The germline V gene has CDR1 SQVTM and CDR2 ANQGSEA. Trimming stripped 4 bases from V and 6 bases from J, with 10 bases between. CDR3 length equals 12 residues. The CDR3 here is CSVGQAANTIYF. The DNA for the CDR3 is TGCAGCGTTGGACAGGCGGCAAACACCATATATTTT.

The chain employs TRBV5-1 and TRBJ2-3; TRBD1 is a possible D gene (5 bases). CDR3 length: 14 residues. From germline, CDR1 is SGHRS and CDR2 YFSETQ. V was shortened by 3 bases and J by 2 bases, with 10 bases between the two germline ends. The CDR3 nucleotides read TGCGCCAGCAGCTCGAGACAGTACACAGATACGCAGTATTTT. It encodes CASSSRQYTDTQYF.